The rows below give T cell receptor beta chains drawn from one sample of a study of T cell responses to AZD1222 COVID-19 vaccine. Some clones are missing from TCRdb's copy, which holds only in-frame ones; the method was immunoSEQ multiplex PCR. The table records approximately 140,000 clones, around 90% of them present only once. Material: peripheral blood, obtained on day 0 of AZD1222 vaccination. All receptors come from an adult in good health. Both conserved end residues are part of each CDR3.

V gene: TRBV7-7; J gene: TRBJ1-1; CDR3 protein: CASIYTIQKNTEAFF
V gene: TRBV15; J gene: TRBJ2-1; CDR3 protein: CATSSGLRTGGPYNEQFF
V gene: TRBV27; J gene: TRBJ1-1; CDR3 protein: CASSLYLNTEAFF
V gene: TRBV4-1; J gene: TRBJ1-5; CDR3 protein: CASRAQGEGNQPQHF
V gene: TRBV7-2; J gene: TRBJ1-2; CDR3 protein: CASSLRSYGYTF
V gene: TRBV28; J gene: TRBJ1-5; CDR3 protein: CASSLPDGRDYSNQPQHF
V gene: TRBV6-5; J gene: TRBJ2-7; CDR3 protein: CASSYSRNSQYEQYF
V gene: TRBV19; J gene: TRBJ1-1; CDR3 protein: CASSRGSSNTEAFF
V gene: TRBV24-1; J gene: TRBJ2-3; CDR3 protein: CATQRDRATDTQYF
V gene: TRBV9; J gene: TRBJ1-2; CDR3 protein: CASSVGSFAEGARGYTF
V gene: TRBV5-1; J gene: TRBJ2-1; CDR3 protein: CASSLRERDNEQFF
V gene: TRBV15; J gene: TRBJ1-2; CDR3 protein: CATSRGGQSLLGYTF
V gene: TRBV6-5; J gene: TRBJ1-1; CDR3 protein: CASRVDRNTEAFF
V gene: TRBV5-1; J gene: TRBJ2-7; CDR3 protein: CASAGTGGYYEQYF
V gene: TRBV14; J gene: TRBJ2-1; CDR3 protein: CASSLGASTLYNEQFF
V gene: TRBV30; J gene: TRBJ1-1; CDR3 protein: CARGAGGLGAFF
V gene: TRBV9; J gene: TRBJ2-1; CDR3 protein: CASSRGTSGSWNEQFF
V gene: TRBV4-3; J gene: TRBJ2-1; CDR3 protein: CASSRGTVYNEQFF
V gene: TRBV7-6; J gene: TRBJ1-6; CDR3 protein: CASSLSGQAGSYNSPLHF
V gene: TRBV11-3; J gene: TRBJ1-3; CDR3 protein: CASTKQSSWSGNTIYF
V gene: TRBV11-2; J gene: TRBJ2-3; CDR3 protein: CASSSHTVLSTDTQYF
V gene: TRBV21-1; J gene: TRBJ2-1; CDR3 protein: CASSGQGGNEQFF
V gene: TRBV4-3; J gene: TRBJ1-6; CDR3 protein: CASSQEGGTGDYNSPLHF
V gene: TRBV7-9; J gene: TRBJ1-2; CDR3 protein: CASSRQGGGNYGYTF
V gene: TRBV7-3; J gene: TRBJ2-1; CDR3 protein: CASSLNHLGEQFF
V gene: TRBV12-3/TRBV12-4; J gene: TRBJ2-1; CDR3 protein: CASSLLIHEQFF
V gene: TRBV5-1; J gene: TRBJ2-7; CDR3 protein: CASSQLAGLYEQYF
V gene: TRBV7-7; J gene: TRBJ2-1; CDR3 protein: CASSFDSYNEQFF